This is a list of T cell receptor beta chains from one sample in a study of blood T cells in healthy people across ages. TCRdb redid the calling of the 5' RACE reads with MiXCR, one entry per CDR3 protein. The table lists 1.5 million to 2 million distinct CDR3 sequences, around 48% of them singletons. Material: blood. These receptors came from a woman aged 40 to 50 in good health. CDR3s include the opening cysteine and the closing phenylalanine or tryptophan. A row's size may be missing; if present it is once, few, many or a size class.

clone_size cdr3_length v_call cdr3_aa
NA 11 TRBV28 CASRVADEQFF
NA 15 TRBV4-3 CASSHSDRERSPLHF
NA 16 TRBV6-1 CASSWAEGREGDTQYF
NA 15 TRBV6-2/TRBV6-3 CASRDPGAVTYEQYF
NA 16 TRBV4-1 CASSLAGQGYGQPQHF
NA 14 TRBV27 CASSFRGRVYGYTF
NA 16 TRBV7-2 CASSHPRLAVTDTQYF
many 13 TRBV20-1 CSAERGVADTQYF
NA 14 TRBV12-3/TRBV12-4 CASSRTGSGQPQHF
NA 16 TRBV10-3 CAISEPVTEGADTQYF
once 16 TRBV6-2/TRBV6-3 CASTHGGSRSYNEQFF
few 13 TRBV20-1 CSATRESSWEQYF
NA 15 TRBV20-1 CSAATGVDGNSPLHF
NA 15 TRBV28 CASTRGWTGRLGYTF
NA 12 TRBV7-2 CASSNSNTEAFF
NA 12 TRBV2 CASTREDYGYTF
NA 15 TRBV15 CATSRDLGSGNEQFF